The 21 T cell receptor beta chains below were found in one sample sequenced in a study of T cell changes during pregnancy in multiple sclerosis. Here immunoSEQ multiplex PCR was the method, and the copy in TCRdb shows in-frame clones only, minus some. The sample consists of about 72,000 clones, 75% to 95% of them appearing once. The sample in question was peripheral blood, obtained in the third trimester of pregnancy. The receptors derive from a female donor in good health, enrolled as a control in a pregnancy study.

The chain uses TRBV2 and TRBJ1-3; TRBD1 aligns across 9 bases. CDR1 and CDR2 from the germline V gene are SNHLY and FYNNEI. The CDR3 is made up of 15 amino acids. J gave up 4 bases and V 6 bases, and 7 bases lay outside the gene matches. The CDR3 here is CASRIEQGAGNTIYF. In DNA, the CDR3 is TGTGCCAGCAGGATAGAACAGGGGGCAGGAAACACCATATATTTT. Together with reference TRBV2 and TRBJ1-3, the CDR3 gives the full variable domain: EPEVTQTPSHQVTQMGQEVILRCVPISNHLYFYWYRQILGQKVEFLVSFYNNEISEKSEIFDDQFSVERPDGSNFTLKIRSTKLEDSAMYFCASRIEQGAGNTIYFGEGSWLTVV.

The chain is built from TRBV5-4 and TRBJ1-1; D is uncertain. CDR1 and CDR2 from the germline V gene are SGHNT and YYREEE (reference sequence). The CDR3 has 13 amino acids. V lost 7 bases to trimming and J lost 1 base, with 11 bases between them. CDR3 sequence: CASVPGGNTEAFF. The CDR3 coding sequence is TGTGCCAGCGTCCCTGGAGGGAACACTGAAGCTTTCTTT.

The V and J genes are TRBV6-4 and TRBJ1-2; 7 positions match TRBD1. Germline CDR1 reads MRHNA; CDR2 reads SNTAGT. There are 15 residues in the CDR3. With 5 bases clipped from V and 4 bases from J, the junction kept 10 bases outside the gene matches. As DNA, the CDR3 is TGTGCCAGCAGTAAAGGACAGGAGGAGGTCTATGGCTACACCTTC. This encodes CASSKGQEEVYGYTF.

In this sample, this clone turned up a few times. This chain uses TRBV10-1 with TRBJ2-4; D uncertain. V dropped 4 bases and J dropped 9 bases, with 16 bases sitting between them. The germline gives CDR1 WNHNN, CDR2 SYGVQD (reference sequence). The CDR3 sequence is 14 residues long. Written as DNA, the CDR3 is TGCGCCAGCAGTGCTAATACCGCACCATTCATTCAGTACTTC. Its translation: CASSANTAPFIQYF.

CDR3 protein: CASSLGQGSNQPQHF. The CDR3 DNA is TGTGCCAGCAGCTTAGGGCAGGGAAGCAATCAGCCCCAGCATTTT. The chain is built from TRBV11-1 and TRBJ1-5; possibly TRBD1 for D (5 bases). The germline V and J ends were trimmed by 1 base and 1 base, with 8 bases remaining between them. Looked up from germline, CDR1 is SGHAT and CDR2 is FQDESV (reference sequence). The CDR3 contains 15 residues.

The V and J genes are TRBV6-1 and TRBJ2-7; 7 positions match TRBD2. The length of the CDR3 is 14 residues. Germline V gene sequence: CDR1 MNHNS, CDR2 SASEGT. J was trimmed by 3 bases and V by 6 bases; bases with no gene match: 8. CDR3 bases: TGTGCCAGCAGGGGGTCGGGGGAGGGCTACGAGCAGTACTTC. Protein sequence: CASRGSGEGYEQYF.

This chain links TRBV25-1 with TRBJ1-1; D is undetermined. CDR1 is MGHDK and CDR2 is SYGVNS in the germline V gene. The CDR3 runs 15 residues. Trimming stripped 0 bases from V and 4 bases from J, with 12 bases between. The CDR3 DNA sequence: TGTGCCAGCAGTGAATACGAGGGCTGGGGCACTGAAGCTTTCTTT. Encoded protein: CASSEYEGWGTEAFF. Looking up the rest from reference TRBV25-1 and TRBJ1-1 gives the full variable domain: EADIYQTPRYLVIGTGKKITLECSQTMGHDKMYWYQQDPGMELHLIHYSYGVNSTEKGDLSSESTVSRIRTEHFPLTLESARPSHTSQYLCASSEYEGWGTEAFFGQGTRLTVV.

V gene TRBV14 combines with J gene TRBJ1-3; D is ambiguous. The CDR3 totals 14 residues. Germline V gene data show CDR1 as SGHDN and CDR2 as FVKESK. V shed 0 bases and J shed 4 bases, with 7 bases lying between them. The CDR3 DNA is TGTGCCAGCAGCCAAGATACGGGGGGAAACACCATATATTTT. This translates into CASSQDTGGNTIYF.

The chain joins TRBV4-1 to TRBJ2-1, with TRBD1 as a possible D gene (5 bases). The ends were cut back, 1 base at V and 1 base at J, with 14 bases in the middle. The CDR3 totals 17 residues. Germline V gene lookup returns CDR1 MGHRA and CDR2 YSYEKL. DNA for the CDR3: TGCGCCAGCAGCCAAGGTCTACAGGCCCTTTCCTACAATGAGCAGTTCTTC. Translating gives CASSQGLQALSYNEQFF.

The chain has TRBV5-5 and TRBJ2-7; 10 positions match TRBD1. From germline, CDR1 is SGHKS and CDR2 YYEKEE (reference sequence). The CDR3 sequence is 15 residues long. The junction had 4 bases not matched to a gene; V was cut back by 0 bases and J by 4 bases. CDR3 loop: CASSLEAGQGYEQYF. The CDR3 nucleotides read TGTGCCAGCAGCTTGGAGGCGGGACAGGGGTACGAGCAGTACTTC.

DNA of the CDR3: TGTGCCAGCAGCTTATCCCCGGGATGGGCGGACACTGAAGCTTTCTTT. Amino acid sequence: CASSLSPGWADTEAFF. The rearrangement links TRBV7-2 to TRBJ1-1; D uncertain. Trimming stripped 2 bases from V and 3 bases from J, with 16 bases between. The germline gives CDR1 SGHTA, CDR2 FQGNSA. The CDR3 length is 16 residues.

The chain joins TRBV7-5 to TRBJ1-1. TRBV7-5 is recorded as a pseudogene. The CDR3 length is 14 residues. CDR3 in DNA: TGTGCCAGAAGCCCCGGACGGGGGAACACTGAAGCTTTCTTT. It specifies CARSPGRGNTEAFF.

This sequence joins TRBV7-7 and TRBJ2-5; 10 bases agree with TRBD1. The germline gives CDR1 SSHAT, CDR2 FNYEAQ (reference sequence). Unmatched junction bases numbered 4, after V lost 8 bases and J lost 1 base. The CDR3 runs 14 residues. CDR3 sequence reads: CASAGQGPQETQYF. In DNA form, the CDR3 reads TGTGCCAGCGCGGGACAGGGGCCCCAAGAGACCCAGTACTTC.

This chain uses TRBV27 with TRBJ2-7, with D possibly being TRBD1 (5 bases). The CDR3 length is 15 residues. V was clipped by 6 bases and J by 2 bases, with 17 bases between them. Looked up from germline, CDR1 is MNHEY and CDR2 is SMNVEV (reference sequence). The CDR3 region has the DNA TGTGCCAGCAGCCTCGGAATGTCAGGGACCTACGAGCAGTACTTC. It encodes CASSLGMSGTYEQYF.

The CDR3 coding sequence is TGTGCCAGCCCGTACATTTTGGACGAGCAGTACTTC. Protein sequence: CASPYILDEQYF. This sequence joins TRBV28 and TRBJ2-7; D call uncertain. This CDR3 is built from 12 residues. V was pared by 8 bases and J by 5 bases, with 13 bases between. Germline lookup yields CDR1 MDHEN and CDR2 SYDVKM.

The chain is built from TRBV7-9 and TRBJ1-5; no definite D call. The CDR3 sequence is 12 residues long. Germline V gene sequence: CDR1 SEHNR, CDR2 FQNEAQ (reference sequence). Between the trimmed V and J ends, which lost 4 bases and 4 bases, there was a span of 5 bases. CDR3 nucleotide sequence: TGTGCCAGCAGCTATCTTAATCAGCCCCAGCATTTT. It yields the protein CASSYLNQPQHF. The whole variable domain, remainder taken from reference TRBV7-9 and TRBJ1-5, is DTGVSQNPRHKITKRGQNVTFRCDPISEHNRLYWYRQTLGQGPEFLTYFQNEAQLEKSRLLSDRFSAERPKGSFSTLEIQRTEQGDSAMYLCASSYLNQPQHFGDGTRLSIL.

This chain joins TRBV4-2 and TRBJ2-3, with D possibly matching TRBD2 (5 bases). V lost 1 base to trimming and J lost 8 bases, with 13 bases between them. Per germline, CDR1 LGHNA and CDR2 YNFKEQ. The CDR3 spans 14 residues. CDR3 bases: TGTGCCAGCAGCCAAGGGTGGGAGACCCCTACGCAGTATTTT. Encoded protein: CASSQGWETPTQYF.

This chain connects TRBV5-1 to TRBJ2-3, with D perhaps TRBD2 (7 bases). The CDR3 consists of 17 residues. V was trimmed by 1 base and J by 2 bases, leaving 17 bases between them. CDR1 and CDR2 from the germline V gene are SGHRS and YFSETQ. The CDR3 coding sequence is TGCGCCAGCAGCTTGACGAGCCCGGGGGGCCCCACAGATACGCAGTATTTT. It translates to CASSLTSPGGPTDTQYF.

This chain connects TRBV5-6 to TRBJ1-6; TRBD1 is a possible D gene (5 bases). Trimming took 4 bases from V and 10 from J, leaving 15 bases between them. From germline, CDR1 is SGHDT and CDR2 YYEEEE. This CDR3 has 14 amino acids. The CDR3 DNA reads as TGTGCCAGCAGCCTGGGGGGGGATGACTCACCCCTCCACTTT. Translated: CASSLGGDDSPLHF.

The V gene is TRBV10-3, the J gene TRBJ1-1, with TRBD1 identical over 9 bases. CDR3 length: 14 amino acids. Germline V CDR1 and CDR2: ENHRY, SYGVKD. J lost 3 bases, V lost 2 bases, and 1 base had no gene match. CDR3 sequence reads: CAISERTGDTEAFF. Here the CDR3 DNA reads TGTGCCATCAGTGAGAGGACAGGGGACACTGAAGCTTTCTTT.

V and J are TRBV9 and TRBJ2-2; D is perhaps TRBD2 (7 bases). The CDR3 consists of 15 residues. V dropped 4 bases and J dropped 4 bases, with 14 bases sitting between them. Looked up from germline, CDR1 is SGDLS and CDR2 is YYNGEE. The CDR3 DNA sequence: TGTGCCAGCAGCCTCGGGGGGCTGGGCACCGGGGAGCTGTTTTTT. Residues: CASSLGGLGTGELFF.